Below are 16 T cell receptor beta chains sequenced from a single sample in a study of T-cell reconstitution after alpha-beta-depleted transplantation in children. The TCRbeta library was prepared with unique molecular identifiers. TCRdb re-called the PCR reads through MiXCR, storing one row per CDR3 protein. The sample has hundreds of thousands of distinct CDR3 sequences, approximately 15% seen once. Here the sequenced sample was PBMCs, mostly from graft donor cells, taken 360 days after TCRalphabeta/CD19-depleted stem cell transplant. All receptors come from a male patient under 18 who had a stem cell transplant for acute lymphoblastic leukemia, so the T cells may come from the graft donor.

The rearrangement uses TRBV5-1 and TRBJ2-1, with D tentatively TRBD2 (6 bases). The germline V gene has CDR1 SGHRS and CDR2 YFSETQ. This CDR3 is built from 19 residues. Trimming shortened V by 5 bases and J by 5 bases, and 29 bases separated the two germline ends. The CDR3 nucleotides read TGCGCCAGCAGACCTGGGATGGGGATTACTAGCTACCCACACAATGAGCAGTTCTTC. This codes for CASRPGMGITSYPHNEQFF.

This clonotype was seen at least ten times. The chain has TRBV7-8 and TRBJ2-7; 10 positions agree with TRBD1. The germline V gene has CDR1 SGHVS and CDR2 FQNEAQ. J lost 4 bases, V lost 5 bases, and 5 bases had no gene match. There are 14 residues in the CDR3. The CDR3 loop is CASSVRDRGYEQYF. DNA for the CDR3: TGTGCCAGCAGCGTCCGGGACAGGGGTTACGAGCAGTACTTC.

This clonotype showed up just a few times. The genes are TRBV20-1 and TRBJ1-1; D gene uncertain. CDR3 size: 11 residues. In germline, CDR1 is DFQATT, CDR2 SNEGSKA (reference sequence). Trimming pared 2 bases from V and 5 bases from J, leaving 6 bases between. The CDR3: CSARRVTEAFF. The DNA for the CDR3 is TGCAGTGCTAGAAGGGTGACTGAAGCTTTCTTT.

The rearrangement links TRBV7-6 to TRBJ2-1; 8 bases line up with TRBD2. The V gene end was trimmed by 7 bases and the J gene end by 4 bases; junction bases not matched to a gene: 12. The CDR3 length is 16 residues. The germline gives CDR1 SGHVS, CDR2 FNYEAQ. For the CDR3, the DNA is TGTGCCAGCACCCCGGCCCCACGCGGGAGGTACAATGAGCAGTTCTTC. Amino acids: CASTPAPRGRYNEQFF.

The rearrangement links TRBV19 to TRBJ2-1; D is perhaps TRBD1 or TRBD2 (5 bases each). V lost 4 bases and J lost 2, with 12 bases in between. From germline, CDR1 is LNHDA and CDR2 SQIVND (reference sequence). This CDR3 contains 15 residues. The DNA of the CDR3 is TGTGCCAGTAGTAACTTTGGGACCGCCTACAATGAGCAGTTCTTC. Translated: CASSNFGTAYNEQFF.

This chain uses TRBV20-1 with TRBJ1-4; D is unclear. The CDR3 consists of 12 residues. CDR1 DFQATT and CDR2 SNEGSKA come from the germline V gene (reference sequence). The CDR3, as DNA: TGCAGCGCCCCAGGTGTTAATGAAAAACTGTTTTTT. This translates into CSAPGVNEKLFF.

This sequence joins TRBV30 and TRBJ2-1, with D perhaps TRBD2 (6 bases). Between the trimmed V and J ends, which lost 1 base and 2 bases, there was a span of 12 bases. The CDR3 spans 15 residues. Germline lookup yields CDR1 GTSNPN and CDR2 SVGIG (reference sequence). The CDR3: CAWSEGLGTYNEQFF. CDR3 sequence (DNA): TGTGCCTGGAGTGAGGGACTTGGGACCTACAATGAGCAGTTCTTC.

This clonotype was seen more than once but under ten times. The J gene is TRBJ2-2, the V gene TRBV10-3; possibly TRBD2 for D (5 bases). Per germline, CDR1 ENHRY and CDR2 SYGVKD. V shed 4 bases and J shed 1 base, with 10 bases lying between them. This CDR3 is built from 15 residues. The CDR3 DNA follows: TGTGCCATCAGTGGGAGGTTAGGGAACACCGGGGAGCTGTTTTTT. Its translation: CAISGRLGNTGELFF.

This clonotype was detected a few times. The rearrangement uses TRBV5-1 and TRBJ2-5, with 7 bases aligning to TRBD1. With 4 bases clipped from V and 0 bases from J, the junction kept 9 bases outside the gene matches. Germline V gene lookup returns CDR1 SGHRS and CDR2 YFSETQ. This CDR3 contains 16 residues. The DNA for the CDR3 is TGCGCCAGCAGCCCGGGACAGCCTTTGTACCAAGAGACCCAGTACTTC. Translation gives CASSPGQPLYQETQYF. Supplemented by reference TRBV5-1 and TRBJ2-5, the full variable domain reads KAGVTQTPRYLIKTRGQQVTLSCSPISGHRSVSWYQQTPGQGLQFLFEYFSETQRNKGNFPGRFSGRQFSNSRSEMNVSTLELGDSALYLCASSPGQPLYQETQYFGPGTRLLVL.

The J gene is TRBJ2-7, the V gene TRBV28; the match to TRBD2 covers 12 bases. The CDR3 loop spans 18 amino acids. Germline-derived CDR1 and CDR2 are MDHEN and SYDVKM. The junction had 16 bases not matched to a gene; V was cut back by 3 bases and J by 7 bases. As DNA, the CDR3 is TGTGCCAGCAGTTTTCACGGACTCACTAGCGGGAGGAGGTGGGAGCAGTACTTC. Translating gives CASSFHGLTSGRRWEQYF.

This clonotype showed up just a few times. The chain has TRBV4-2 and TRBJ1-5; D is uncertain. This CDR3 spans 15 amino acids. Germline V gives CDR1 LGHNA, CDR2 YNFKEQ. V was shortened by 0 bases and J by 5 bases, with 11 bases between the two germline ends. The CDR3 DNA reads TGTGCCAGCAGCCAAGATGGTACGGGTCATCAGCCCCAGCATTTT. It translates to CASSQDGTGHQPQHF.

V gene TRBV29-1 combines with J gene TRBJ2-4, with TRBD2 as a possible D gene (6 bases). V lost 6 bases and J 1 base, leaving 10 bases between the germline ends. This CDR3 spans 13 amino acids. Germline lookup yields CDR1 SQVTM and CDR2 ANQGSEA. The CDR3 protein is CSVGGGAKNIQYF. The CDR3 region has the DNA TGCAGCGTGGGGGGTGGCGCCAAAAACATTCAGTACTTC.

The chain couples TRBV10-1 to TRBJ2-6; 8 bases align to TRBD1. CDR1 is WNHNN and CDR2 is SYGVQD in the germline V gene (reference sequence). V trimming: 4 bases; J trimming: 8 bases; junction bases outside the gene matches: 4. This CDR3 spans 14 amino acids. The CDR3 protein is CASSGTGRTNVLTF. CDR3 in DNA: TGCGCCAGCAGTGGGACAGGGAGGACCAACGTCCTGACTTTC.

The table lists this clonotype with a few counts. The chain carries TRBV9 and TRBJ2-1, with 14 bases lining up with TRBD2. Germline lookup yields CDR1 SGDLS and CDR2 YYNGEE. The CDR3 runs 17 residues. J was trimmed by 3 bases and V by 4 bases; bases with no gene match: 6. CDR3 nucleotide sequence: TGTGCCAGCAGCTCGGGACTAGCGGGAGAGGGCTACAATGAGCAGTTCTTC. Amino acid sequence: CASSSGLAGEGYNEQFF. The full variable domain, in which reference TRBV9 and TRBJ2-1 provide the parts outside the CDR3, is DSGVTQTPKHLITATGQRVTLRCSPRSGDLSVYWYQQSLDQGLQFLIQYYNGEERAKGNILERFSAQQFPDLHSELNLSSLELGDSALYFCASSSGLAGEGYNEQFFGPGTRLTVL.

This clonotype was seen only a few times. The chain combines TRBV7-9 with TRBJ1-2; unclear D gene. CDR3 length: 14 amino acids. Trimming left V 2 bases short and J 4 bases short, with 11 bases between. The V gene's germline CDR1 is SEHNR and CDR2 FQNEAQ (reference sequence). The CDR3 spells CASSLLIHLYGYTF. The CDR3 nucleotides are TGTGCCAGCAGCTTATTGATCCATCTCTATGGCTACACCTTC.

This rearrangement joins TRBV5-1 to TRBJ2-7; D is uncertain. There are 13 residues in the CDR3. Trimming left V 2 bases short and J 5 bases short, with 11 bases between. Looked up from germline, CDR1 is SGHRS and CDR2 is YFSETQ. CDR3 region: CASSLIQSHEQYF. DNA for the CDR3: TGCGCCAGCAGCTTAATACAGTCCCACGAGCAGTACTTC.